The entry below describes one T cell receptor beta chain. It lacks a known antigen. These data originate in a study of cytomegalovirus exposure and HLA in healthy donors (dated by TCRdb to between 2016 and 2019). With regard to the full study: In an earlier analysis of some 610 of the donors, around 300 Gb of sequence data and 120 million or so unique TCR beta sequences from roughly 180 million T cells were reported. An early release covering 500 to 750 HLA-typed donors comprised about 300 gigabases of sequencing data and some 79 million unique TCR sequences. Among the roughly 410 genotyped donors, 81% belonged to the genetic ancestry cluster associated with self-reported Caucasian donors. The study aimed to test whether cataloging public T cell receptors could reveal signatures of past pathogen exposure. The study used immunosequencing to profile the T cell repertoires of hundreds of subjects and linked those repertoires to cytomegalovirus serostatus. In addition to the first cohort of around 670 subjects, a separate validation cohort of 130 or so different subjects was used. To predict cytomegalovirus infection status, the study combined high-throughput TCR immunosequencing, statistical association of individual TCRs with disease status, and machine learning. A later analysis re-examined previously published TCR beta repertoires from about 700 donors and added high-resolution HLA genotyping to investigate patterns of TCR occurrence. In the later analysis, no new phenotypic data were used to find candidate immune exposures; instead, reliance was placed on TCR beta sequences and their occurrence across donors. In an earlier analysis of 550 to 700 of the donors, high-throughput TCR beta sequencing was used to judge whether each TCR beta V gene segment behaved as functional or pseudogenic. Alongside the repertoire data, information on donor age, sex, ethnicity and CMV serostatus was compiled. In a later genetic analysis, genome-wide SNP genotypes for about three fifths of the roughly 670 donors were used, and that subset was treated as a discovery cohort. All discovery cohort repertoires had been generated using a single sequencing platform. HLA typing included class I and class II loci at four-digit resolution. Typing coverage varied by locus: roughly 620-630 donors for A, B, C, DRB1 and DQB1; approximately 520 for DQA1; 606 for DPA1; roughly 450 for DPB1. About five DR-DQ haplotypes were treated as single units for association and clustering because of strong linkage in the cohort. On average, roughly 250,000 unique TCR beta nucleotide sequences were sequenced per donor among some 430 genotyped donors of the cohort, with about 17% of those sequences being non-productive. The investigation overall reported the following: HLA typing was unavailable for some donors at each locus, so association tests used only the typed subset. According to a later analysis, parvovirus B19, influenza, CMV and Epstein-Barr virus appeared linked to several top co-occurrence clusters. This cohort had only TCR beta chains sequenced, and the lack of alpha or paired-chain data limited which features could be detected. Correlated functional status among segregating V segments might reflect linkage disequilibrium, but an unknown experimental factor could not be ruled out. A further reported finding was that TCR beta sequences accurately predicted the HLA-A and HLA-B alleles for most subjects in the first cohort. A group of highly shared sequence variants was considered likely to be a technical artifact of the sequencing pipeline. According to a later analysis, most CMV-associated TCR beta chains appeared to be HLA-restricted, and the HLA associations seemed to be driven largely by CMV exposure. Immune exposure information for the cohort was limited to CMV serostatus. Cytomegalovirus status was reported to be diagnosed by the classifier with high specificity and sensitivity in both the original and validation cohorts. In a later analysis, HLA-associated TCR beta chains were found to be more clonally expanded and to have lower generation probabilities than equally common non-associated chains. The presence/absence analyses assumed that sequencing depth was roughly uniform across donors, and that assumption may not be true. At a false discovery rate of 0.05, a later analysis linked roughly 17,000 TCR beta sequences to specific HLA alleles. In vitro tests confirmed that a few of the cytomegalovirus-associated TCR beta chains recognize cytomegalovirus antigens. A later analysis found that TCR association rates varied across HLA loci, with DRB1 alleles showing the most associated TCRs and HLA-C alleles the fewest. In a later genetic analysis, fewer N-insertions in productive TCRs were reported among donors in an Asian-associated ancestry cluster than the approximately 710-donor mean. While some public TCRs were present in many individuals, most TCR sequences turned up only very rarely across donors. In the study, some 160 TCR beta chains were listed as associated with cytomegalovirus. Strong co-occurrence of HLA alleles, especially DR and DQ, made assigning TCR associations to individual alleles difficult. V-gene and J-gene trimming of TCR beta chains was associated with a missense DCLRE1C variant in a later genetic analysis, and the association was replicated in an independent cohort. Seventeen rarely observed V segments, including chromosome 9 orphons, were excluded from the earlier analysis of some 590 of the donors because counts were too low. An earlier analysis of roughly 570 of the donors showed that most TCR beta V segments appeared in productive rearrangements either about 87% or about 30% of the time, which broadly matched IMGT annotations. Some IMGT-functional V segments, including TRBV6-2 and TRBV6-3, could not be told apart with the 87-base-pair reads, so those segments were excluded. According to the authors, the approach could potentially be generalized to other disease states and immunological phenotypes.

Reading the germline V gene gives CDR1 MNHEY and CDR2 SVGAGI. The junction shows trimming of 6 bases on V and 8 bases on J, and the gene matches do not reach 9 bases of it. The CDR3 holds 14 amino acids from the cysteine to the phenylalanine. Only the CDR3 region is kept as DNA, spanning 42 bases read in frame from base 1. Library generation was performed with the immunoSEQ multiplex PCR assay. A mixture of 60 forward primers for TCR Vbeta segments and 13 reverse primers for TCR Jbeta segments was used in the multiplex PCR. Amplification of the CDR3 region of rearranged TCR beta genes was performed with a multiplex PCR assay on genomic DNA. Amplified TCR beta libraries were sequenced as 87-base-pair reads on the Illumina HiSeq System. In the authors' own workflow: A later analysis counted tens of millions of unique TCR beta chains across the 640 or so repertoires, and roughly 10 million of these chains were shared by at least two donors. Raw reads were error-corrected and collapsed into unique sequences by a nearest-neighbor algorithm in which closely related sequences were merged to remove PCR and sequencing errors. CDR3 sequences were aligned to IMGT reference sequences to assign V, D and J gene segments. Each retained sequence needed at least a six-nucleotide match to both a V gene segment and a J gene segment. Rearrangements were classified as productive when the CDR3 lacked stop codons and remained in frame with V and J, and all other rearrangements were classified as non-productive. CDR3 was defined by IMGT convention, running from the second conserved V-encoded cysteine to the conserved J-encoded phenylalanine. Sequences without an unambiguous match to a single V gene segment were excluded from the earlier analysis of over 500 of the donors. In an earlier analysis of several hundred of the donors, a V segment was called functional when productive rearrangements were above 56.7%, and segregating when the standard deviation between donors exceeded 5%. A statistical classification framework was developed to diagnose cytomegalovirus status using the catalog of TCR beta chain sequences. A later analysis assigned V and J genes by comparing TCR nucleotide sequences with IMGT/GENE-DB human TR gene sequences. In a later analysis, CDR3 sequences and most-parsimonious VDJ recombination scenarios were assigned using the TCRdist pipeline. In a later analysis, each TCR beta chain was defined by its CDR3 amino acid sequence together with its V-gene family, and reads without a unique V-gene family were excluded. A later analysis removed 550 to 700 highly shared, low-generation-probability nucleotide sequences to deal with suspected cross-contamination and a sequencing artifact. A later analysis calculated a clonal expansion index for each public chain from normalized within-repertoire ranks of inferred template counts. In a later analysis, generation probabilities were computed using a VDJ recombination model fitted to out-of-frame rearrangements, and the results were checked against IGoR. A later analysis scored TCR-TCR, TCR-HLA and TCR-CMV co-occurrence with hypergeometric tests, applying a repertoire-size bias correction to TCR pairs. To estimate false discovery rates, a later analysis permuted the HLA or CMV assignments 20 times. A later analysis grouped co-occurring TCRs with DBSCAN, adding TCRdist sequence similarity when clustering within HLA-allele-positive subsets. Co-occurrence clustering excluded repertoires with fewer than 30,000 or more than 120,000 public chains, plus five with anomalous nucleotide sharing. This immuneACCESS table, as held by TCRdb, lists in-frame sequences with V and J called but not all clones. Of the missing ones, under half trace to an unresolved V gene in checked studies; the others have no known cause. D and trimming come from the DNA, and the V and J calls and clone size come from that table. This sample's table has entries for approximately 140,000 clones. The ten most abundant clones make up about 1.6% of the sample.

The cohort was made up of 666 healthy bone marrow donors. Cohort members were all nominally healthy when sampled, although unrecorded immune exposures were likely present. The donor tested CMV seronegative, placing the donor among the 350 to 400 seronegative members of the cohort. A peripheral blood sample was provided by each donor, and peripheral blood mononuclear cells were used for TCR beta sequencing. Genomic DNA extraction from the blood cell samples was performed with the Qiagen DNeasy Blood Extraction Kit. This receptor was taken from a woman between 40 and 55 years old in good health and CMV-seronegative. The sample comprised PBMCs. The chain is assembled from TRBV6-5 and TRBJ1-2, with TRBD1 matching 10 junction bases. CDR3 region: CASRLTGTGVGYTF. The nucleotide sequence reads TGTGCCAGCAGATTAACCGGGACAGGGGTCGGCTACACCTTC.